This T cell receptor beta chain was obtained from a study of early T cells in non-severe SARS-CoV-2 infection. Molecules of cDNA were individually given unique molecular identifiers that were attached to them. TCRdb processed the 5' RACE reads anew with MiXCR; each CDR3 protein has one entry. The sample holds roughly 66,000 distinct CDR3 sequences; 9.1% are singletons and the top ten take 3.2%. The germline CDR1 and CDR2 sequences are SEHNR and FQNEAQ (reference sequence). V gave up 2 bases and J gave up 1 base, with 9 bases separating them. The CDR3 loop spans 15 amino acids. The sample was whole blood. The source of this sequence is an adult who was a healthcare worker with PCR-confirmed SARS-CoV-2 infection or an uninfected control (not recorded which). The V gene is TRBV7-9, the J gene TRBJ2-4; the D is unclear. The CDR3 region is CASSLRVGAKNIQYF. The DNA of the CDR3 is TGTGCCAGCAGCTTACGGGTCGGGGCCAAAAACATTCAGTACTTC.